The 26 T cell receptor beta chains given below trace back to one sample, sequenced in a study of T cells after yellow fever vaccination. MiXCR, run by TCRdb on the 5' RACE reads, gives a single entry per CDR3 protein. This table has 450,000 to 650,000 distinct CDR3 sequences, roughly 14% appearing once. The specimen was PBMCs, collected on the day of the yellow fever booster vaccination. These receptors all stem from a man aged 25-40 years who received the YFV17D yellow fever vaccine.

The chain is built from TRBV28 and TRBJ1-3, with no clear D. Per the germline V gene, CDR1 is MDHEN and CDR2 is SYDVKM. This CDR3 spans 16 amino acids. The V end was cut by 1 base, the J end by 0 bases, with 10 bases between. The CDR3 sequence is CASSLYGGGSGNTIYF. The DNA for the CDR3 is TGTGCCAGCAGTTTATACGGCGGAGGCTCTGGAAACACCATATATTTT. The full variable domain, with the rest looked up from reference TRBV28 and TRBJ1-3, is DVKVTQSSRYLVKRTGEKVFLECVQDMDHENMFWYRQDPGLGLRLIYFSYDVKMKEKGDIPEGYSVSREKKERFSLILESASTNQTSMYLCASSLYGGGSGNTIYFGEGSWLTVV.

The chain combines TRBV30 with TRBJ2-7; D call uncertain. V was shortened by 7 bases and J by 9 bases, with 16 bases between the two germline ends. Germline V gene sequence: CDR1 GTSNPN, CDR2 SVGIG (reference sequence). The length of the CDR3 is 11 residues. DNA of the CDR3: TGTGCCTCCTCTCCCCGGGTGGGGCAGTACTTC. Encoded protein: CASSPRVGQYF.

This clonotype was counted many times. The J gene is TRBJ1-3, the V gene TRBV6-1; no clear D gene. The CDR3 loop spans 15 amino acids. Trimming cost V 6 bases and J 0 bases, with 12 bases left between them. CDR1 is MNHNS and CDR2 is SASEGT in the germline V gene. The CDR3 reads CASSKLGSSGNTIYF. The CDR3 coding sequence is TGTGCCAGCAGCAAACTAGGGAGCTCTGGAAACACCATATATTTT.

In this sample, this clonotype turned up a few times. The rearrangement joins TRBV20-1 to TRBJ1-2; D uncertain. Germline CDR1 and CDR2: DFQATT and SNEGSKA (reference sequence). The V end was cut by 5 bases, the J end by 0 bases, with 7 bases between. This CDR3 is built from 12 residues. The CDR3, as DNA: TGCAGTGCTGAACATGCTAACTATGGCTACACCTTC. Translated, it gives CSAEHANYGYTF.

The table lists this clonotype with a few counts. The V call is TRBV7-2, the J call TRBJ2-5; D assignment may be TRBD1 or TRBD2 (5 bases each). V gave up 6 bases and J gave up 2 bases, with 16 bases separating them. The CDR3 is 15 amino acids. Germline CDR1 reads SGHTA; CDR2 reads FQGNSA. The CDR3 DNA follows: TGTGCCAGCAGTCAACGGCCGGGACCTCAAGAGACCCAGTACTTC. Translating gives CASSQRPGPQETQYF. The entire variable domain, with the rest obtained from reference TRBV7-2 and TRBJ2-5, is as follows: GAGVSQSPSNKVTEKGKDVELRCDPISGHTALYWYRQSLGQGLEFLIYFQGNSAPDKSGLPSDRFSAERTGGSVSTLTIQRTQQEDSAVYLCASSQRPGPQETQYFGPGTRLLVL.

This clonotype was counted between two and nine times. V gene TRBV5-1 combines with J gene TRBJ1-6; tentatively, D is TRBD1 (5 bases). The V and J ends lost 4 bases and 10 bases respectively, with 18 bases between them. The length of the CDR3 is 15 residues. CDR1 and CDR2 from the germline V gene are SGHRS and YFSETQ. CDR3 sequence (DNA): TGCGCCAGCAGCGCGAACGGACACTTGCGATCACCCCTCCACTTT. Translation gives CASSANGHLRSPLHF. Combining the CDR3 with reference TRBV5-1 and TRBJ1-6 gives the whole variable domain KAGVTQTPRYLIKTRGQQVTLSCSPISGHRSVSWYQQTPGQGLQFLFEYFSETQRNKGNFPGRFSGRQFSNSRSEMNVSTLELGDSALYLCASSANGHLRSPLHFGNGTRLTVT.

The V call is TRBV2, the J call TRBJ2-7, with 8 bases identical to TRBD1. The CDR3 consists of 13 residues. Germline loops: CDR1 SNHLY, CDR2 FYNNEI. Trimming removed 7 bases from V and 3 bases from J; junction bases left unmatched: 5. The CDR3, as DNA: TGTGCCAGCACCAGGGGGCGAATCTACGAGCAGTACTTC. Amino acid sequence: CASTRGRIYEQYF.

This clonotype was observed many times. The chain employs TRBV27 and TRBJ2-5; D not resolved. The CDR3 loop spans 13 amino acids. V lost 6 bases to trimming and J lost 5 bases, with 13 bases between them. CDR1 and CDR2 (germline): MNHEY, SMNVEV (reference sequence). The CDR3 bases are TGTGCCAGCAGGCGGAATCGGCAGGAGACCCAGTACTTC. Its protein is CASRRNRQETQYF.

The chain links TRBV20-1 to TRBJ2-5; 12 bases are shared with TRBD2. This CDR3 is built from 16 residues. Trimming at V came to 6 bases and at J to 2 bases, leaving 10 bases not matched to a gene. CDR1 and CDR2 from the germline V gene are DFQATT and SNEGSKA (reference sequence). In DNA, the CDR3 is TGCAGTGCCAGACGACTAGCGGGAGCTATACAAGAGACCCAGTACTTC. This codes for CSARRLAGAIQETQYF.

The rearrangement links TRBV5-4 to TRBJ2-1, with unresolved D. From germline, CDR1 is SGHNT and CDR2 YYREEE (reference sequence). Trimming shortened V by 8 bases and J by 6 bases, and 9 bases separated the two germline ends. The CDR3 is made up of 11 amino acids. For the CDR3, the DNA is TGTGCCAGTACCAACAGCAATGAGCAGTTCTTC. This gives the protein CASTNSNEQFF.

The chain joins TRBV12-3 or TRBV12-4 to TRBJ2-3; TRBD1 matches at 9 bases. With V trimmed by 3 bases and J by 6 bases, 4 bases remained unmatched. The CDR3 has 14 amino acids. CDR3 amino acids: CASSFTGGGDTQYF. The CDR3 nucleotides are TGTGCCAGCAGTTTTACAGGGGGCGGTGATACGCAGTATTTT.

In this sample, this clonotype turned up many times. This chain uses TRBV6-2 or TRBV6-3 with TRBJ2-7; D remains unclear. This CDR3 comprises 13 residues. Trimming removed 5 bases from V and 3 bases from J, with 11 bases in between. CDR1 and CDR2 (germline): MNHEY, SVGEGT. This CDR3 reads CASSKPQDYEQYF. The CDR3 nucleotides are TGTGCCAGCAGTAAGCCCCAAGACTACGAGCAGTACTTC.

The sample holds one count of this clonotype. The chain employs TRBV24-1 and TRBJ2-7, with a tentative D call TRBD1 (6 bases). The CDR3 runs 15 residues. Germline CDR1 and CDR2: KGHDR and SFDVKD. With 9 bases removed from V and 3 bases from J, the gap between germline ends came to 20 bases. CDR3: CATPPEGRGNYEQYF. For the CDR3, the DNA is TGTGCCACCCCCCCCGAGGGCAGGGGAAACTACGAGCAGTACTTC.

The rearrangement links TRBV6-1 to TRBJ2-4, with TRBD2 matching over 8 bases. V dropped 8 bases and J dropped 0; count of bases not matched to a gene: 3. Germline V gene data show CDR1 as MNHNS and CDR2 as SASEGT. The CDR3 is made up of 14 amino acids. The CDR3, as DNA: TGTGCCAGCCGGGGGGGATCAGCCAAAAACATTCAGTACTTC. As protein: CASRGGSAKNIQYF.

The V call is TRBV20-1, the J call TRBJ2-7; 9 bases align to TRBD2. The ends lost 6 bases at V and 7 bases at J; junction bases unmatched: 16. CDR1 is DFQATT, CDR2 SNEGSKA, per germline (reference sequence). CDR3 size: 15 residues. The CDR3 region has the DNA TGCAGTGCCCGACATCCCGAGACTAGCGGAATGGAGCAGTACTTC. Translation: CSARHPETSGMEQYF.

This clonotype was picked up a small number of times. The V and J genes are TRBV7-2 and TRBJ2-5; 8 nucleotides match TRBD1. Germline V gives CDR1 SGHTA, CDR2 FQGNSA. V lost 4 bases and J lost 4; bases outside the gene matches: 8. The CDR3 has 15 residues. In DNA, the CDR3 is TGTGCCAGCAGCTCCGGACAGGGAGGTAGAGAGACCCAGTACTTC. Translating gives CASSSGQGGRETQYF.

In this sample, this clonotype turned up a few times. This rearrangement joins TRBV7-9 to TRBJ2-3; D is ambiguous. CDR1 and CDR2 (germline): SEHNR, FQNEAQ (reference sequence). The CDR3 length is 14 residues. The V and J ends lost 10 bases and 0 bases respectively, with 14 bases between them. The CDR3: CATNQYTSTDTQYF. CDR3 DNA: TGTGCCACAAACCAGTACACTAGCACAGATACGCAGTATTTT.

The chain links TRBV6-1 to TRBJ2-3; TRBD1 matches at 8 bases. J lost 1 base, V lost 7 bases, and 7 bases had no gene match. In germline, CDR1 is MNHNS, CDR2 SASEGT. The CDR3 has 15 residues. The DNA of the CDR3 is TGTGCCAGCAAGACCACGGGACAGGGCACAGATACGCAGTATTTT. It is translated as CASKTTGQGTDTQYF.

A few counts support this clonotype. The chain couples TRBV19 to TRBJ1-5; a weak D match, TRBD1 (5 bases). Trimming removed 2 bases at V and 6 bases at J, with 14 bases between. The CDR3 has 15 residues. Germline CDR1 and CDR2: LNHDA and SQIVND (reference sequence). The CDR3, as DNA: TGTGCCAGTAGTATACAGGCAGGGACGGCTCAGCCCCAGCATTTT. Protein: CASSIQAGTAQPQHF.

This clonotype has just a few counts. The V gene is TRBV7-2, the J gene TRBJ2-7; 10 nucleotides agree with TRBD2. Germline V gene lookup returns CDR1 SGHTA and CDR2 FQGNSA. CDR3 size: 14 residues. Trimming removed 5 bases from V and 8 bases from J; junction bases left unmatched: 9. CDR3 in amino acids: CASSPTPSGSKQYF. The CDR3, as DNA: TGTGCCAGCAGCCCCACCCCTAGCGGGAGTAAGCAGTACTTC.

The chain joins TRBV7-2 to TRBJ2-1; no clear D. This CDR3 contains 15 residues. CDR1 and CDR2 (germline): SGHTA, FQGNSA. Trimming removed 6 bases at V and 0 bases at J, with 12 bases between. CDR3 sequence (DNA): TGTGCCAGCAGACACGACCGAAGCTCCTACAATGAGCAGTTCTTC. It codes for CASRHDRSSYNEQFF.

The V call is TRBV5-1, the J call TRBJ2-7; D is undetermined. The CDR3 runs 15 residues. V lost 4 bases to trimming and J lost 6 bases, with 20 bases between them. Germline V gives CDR1 SGHRS, CDR2 YFSETQ. CDR3 amino acids: CASSLHIGGDFEQYF. The CDR3 DNA reads TGCGCCAGCAGCCTCCATATCGGTGGTGATTTCGAGCAGTACTTC.

This sequence joins TRBV7-8 and TRBJ2-7; D uncertain. Between the trimmed V and J ends, which lost 2 bases and 7 bases, there was a span of 9 bases. The CDR3 extends over 12 amino acids. From germline, CDR1 is SGHVS and CDR2 FQNEAQ. CDR3: CASSLSNTEQYF. For the CDR3, the DNA is TGTGCCAGCAGCTTATCGAATACAGAGCAGTACTTC. Full variable domain (outside the CDR3, taken from reference TRBV7-8 and TRBJ2-7): GAGVSQSPRYKVAKRGQDVALRCDPISGHVSLFWYQQALGQGPEFLTYFQNEAQLDKSGLPSDRFFAERPEGSVSTLKIQRTQQEDSAVYLCASSLSNTEQYFGPGTRLTVT.

The rearrangement joins TRBV29-1 to TRBJ2-7; perhaps TRBD1 as D (6 bases). The CDR3 is made up of 12 amino acids. Trimming shortened V by 4 bases and J by 5 bases, and 12 bases separated the two germline ends. The V gene's germline CDR1 is SQVTM and CDR2 ANQGSEA. The CDR3 region is CSVVGQGNEQYF. The CDR3 region has the DNA TGCAGCGTTGTAGGCCAGGGGAACGAGCAGTACTTC.

In this sample, this clonotype turned up many times. The chain couples TRBV3-1 to TRBJ1-5; D call uncertain. The ends were cut back, 4 bases at V and 0 bases at J, with 7 bases in the middle. Germline values: CDR1 LGHDT, CDR2 YNNKEL (reference sequence). This CDR3 contains 14 residues. CDR3 DNA: TGTGCCAGCAGCCCAGGTAATAGCAATCAGCCCCAGCATTTT. Translating it yields CASSPGNSNQPQHF. Drawing the rest from reference TRBV3-1 and TRBJ1-5, the complete variable domain is DTAVSQTPKYLVTQMGNDKSIKCEQNLGHDTMYWYKQDSKKFLKIMFSYNNKELIINETVPNRFSPKSPDKAHLNLHINSLELGDSAVYFCASSPGNSNQPQHFGDGTRLSIL.

This chain connects TRBV6-2 or TRBV6-3 to TRBJ2-1; D call uncertain. Trimming left V 5 bases short and J 5 bases short, with 10 bases between. The V gene's germline CDR1 is MNHEY and CDR2 SVGEGT. The CDR3 spans 13 residues. CDR3: CASSISANNEQFF. Written as DNA, the CDR3 is TGTGCCAGCAGTATCTCAGCAAACAATGAGCAGTTCTTC.